Sequencing of this T cell receptor beta chain was carried out in a study of blood T cells in healthy people across ages. Germline V gene sequence: CDR1 MNHNS, CDR2 SASEGT. The CDR3 has 14 residues. V shed 4 bases and J shed 0 bases, with 4 bases lying between them. To note about this clonotype: A much larger clone lies a single base off, so this may be a read error.

A second 7 to 11 cycle PCR used barcoded and J-beta primers. Via MiXCR, TCRdb re-called the 5' RACE reads, giving one row per CDR3 protein. Of more than 900,000 distinct CDR3 sequences in the sample, about 23% were seen once. The same sample was also used in a study of T cells of mothers and their children.

Sequencing used blood. The receptor was derived from a girl aged 2 to 10 in good health. This chain connects TRBV6-1 to TRBJ2-6; no firm D call. CDR3 sequence reads: CASSGYSGANVLTF. For the CDR3, the DNA is TGTGCCAGCAGTGGGTACTCTGGGGCCAACGTCCTGACTTTC.